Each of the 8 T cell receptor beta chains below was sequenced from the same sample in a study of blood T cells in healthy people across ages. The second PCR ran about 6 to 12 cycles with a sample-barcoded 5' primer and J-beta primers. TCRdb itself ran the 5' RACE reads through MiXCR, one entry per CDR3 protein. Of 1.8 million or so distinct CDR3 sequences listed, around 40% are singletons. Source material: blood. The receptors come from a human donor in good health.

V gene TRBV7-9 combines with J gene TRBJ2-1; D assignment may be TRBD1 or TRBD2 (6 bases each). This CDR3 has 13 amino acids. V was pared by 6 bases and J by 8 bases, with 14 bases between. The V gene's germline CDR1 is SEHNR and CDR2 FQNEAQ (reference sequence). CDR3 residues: CASRPIGGHEQFF. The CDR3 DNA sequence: TGTGCCAGCAGGCCCATTGGGGGGCATGAGCAGTTCTTC.

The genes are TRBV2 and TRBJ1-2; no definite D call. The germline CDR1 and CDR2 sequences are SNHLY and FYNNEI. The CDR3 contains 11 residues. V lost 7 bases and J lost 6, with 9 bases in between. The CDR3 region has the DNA TGTGCCAGCATGCGGGGAAATGGCTACACCTTC. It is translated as CASMRGNGYTF. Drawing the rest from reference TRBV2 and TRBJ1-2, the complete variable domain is EPEVTQTPSHQVTQMGQEVILRCVPISNHLYFYWYRQILGQKVEFLVSFYNNEISEKSEIFDDQFSVERPDGSNFTLKIRSTKLEDSAMYFCASMRGNGYTFGSGTRLTVV.

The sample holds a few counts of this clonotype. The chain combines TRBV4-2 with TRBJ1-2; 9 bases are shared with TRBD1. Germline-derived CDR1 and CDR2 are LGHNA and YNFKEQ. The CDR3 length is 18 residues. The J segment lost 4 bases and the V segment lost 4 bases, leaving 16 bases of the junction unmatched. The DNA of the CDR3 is TGTGCCAGCAGCCTAAGAGTGGGACAGGGAATCGATGGCTATGGCTACACCTTC. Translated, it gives CASSLRVGQGIDGYGYTF.

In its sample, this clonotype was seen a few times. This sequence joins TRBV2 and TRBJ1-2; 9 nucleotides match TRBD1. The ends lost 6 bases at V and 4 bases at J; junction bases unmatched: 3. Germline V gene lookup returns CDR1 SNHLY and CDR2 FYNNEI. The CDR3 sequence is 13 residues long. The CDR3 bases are TGTGCCAGCAGGGAGGGACAGGGCTATGGCTACACCTTC. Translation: CASREGQGYGYTF.

The CDR3 reads CSARVANTEAFF. The CDR3 region has the DNA TGCAGTGCTAGAGTGGCGAACACTGAAGCTTTCTTT. The rearrangement links TRBV20-1 to TRBJ1-1, with D hard to call. Germline V gene data show CDR1 as DFQATT and CDR2 as SNEGSKA (reference sequence). The CDR3 is 12 amino acids. V shed 1 base and J shed 1 base, with 4 bases lying between them.

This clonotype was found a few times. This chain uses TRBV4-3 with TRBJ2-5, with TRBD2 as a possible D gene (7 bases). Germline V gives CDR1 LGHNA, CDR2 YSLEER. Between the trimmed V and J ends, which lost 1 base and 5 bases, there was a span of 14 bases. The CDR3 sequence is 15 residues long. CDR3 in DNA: TGCGCCAGCAGCCAAGCTCGCGGGGGCAGGGAGACCCAGTACTTC. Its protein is CASSQARGGRETQYF.

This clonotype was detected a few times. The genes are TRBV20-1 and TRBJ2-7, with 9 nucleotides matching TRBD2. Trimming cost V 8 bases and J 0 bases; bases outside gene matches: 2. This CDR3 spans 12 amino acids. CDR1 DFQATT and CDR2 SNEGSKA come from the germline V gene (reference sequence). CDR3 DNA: TGCAGTTTAGCGGGGGTCTCCTACGAGCAGTACTTC. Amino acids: CSLAGVSYEQYF.

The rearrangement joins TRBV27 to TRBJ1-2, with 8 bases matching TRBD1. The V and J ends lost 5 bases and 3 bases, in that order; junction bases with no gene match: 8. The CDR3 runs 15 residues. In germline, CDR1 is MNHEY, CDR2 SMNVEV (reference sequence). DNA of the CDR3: TGTGCCAGCAGTCCCTATCGGACAGGGTACTATGGCTACACCTTC. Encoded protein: CASSPYRTGYYGYTF.